Listed below are T cell receptor beta chains from one sample, sequenced in a study of graft-versus-host responses after intestinal transplantation. Sequencing was performed with immunoSEQ multiplex PCR; in TCRdb, only in-frame clones are kept and a portion is missing. Of approximately 80,000 clones listed, about 88% are singletons. What these receptors recognize is not known. The sequencing used unstimulated CD4+ T cells sorted from spleen or lymph node cells, collected before intestinal transplant. The receptors come from a human donor who received an intestinal transplant. CDR3s include the opening cysteine and the closing phenylalanine or tryptophan. Fields, in order: CDR3 length, clone size, J gene, D gene, V gene, CDR3 DNA, CDR3 protein. D genes are given only for firm matches. Clone sizes are given selectively: once, few, many, or a class where the clone is expanded.

14,-,TRBJ1-2,TRBD1,TRBV2,TGTGCCAGCAGTGATAGGACAGGGAGCTATGGCTACACCTTC,CASSDRTGSYGYTF
13,-,TRBJ2-1,-,TRBV5-1,TGCGCCAGCAGCTTGGGGACTATTAATGAGCAGTTCTTC,CASSLGTINEQFF
13,-,TRBJ1-3,-,TRBV6-1,TGTGCCAGCCCAGGATTGACTGGAAACACCATATATTTT,CASPGLTGNTIYF
12,-,TRBJ2-1,-,TRBV9,-,CASSVGGGAEFF
15,-,TRBJ1-2,-,TRBV2,TGTGCCAGCAGCCGGTCGACGGGGGAGGTCGGGGGGTACACCTTC,CASSRSTGEVGGYTF
15,-,TRBJ2-3,TRBD2,TRBV30,TGTGCCTGGAGTGTAGGGAAGCGGGGGGCAGATACGCAGTATTTT,CAWSVGKRGADTQYF
15,-,TRBJ2-2,TRBD1,TRBV28,TGTGCCAGCAGTTTATACAGGGGTAGTACCGGGGAGCTGTTTTTT,CASSLYRGSTGELFF
15,few,TRBJ2-7,TRBD2,TRBV7-2,TGTGCCAGCAGCTTAGTCTCCGGGACTAGCGGCTTGCAGTACTTC,CASSLVSGTSGLQYF
15,-,TRBJ2-7,TRBD1,TRBV18,TGTGCCAGCTCACCGGGACAGGGAGTTCCCTACGAGCAGTACTTC,CASSPGQGVPYEQYF
15,-,TRBJ2-5,-,TRBV5-6,TGTGCCAGCAGCTTAAGGGGCAGAGCGCAAGAGACCCAGTACTTC,CASSLRGRAQETQYF
14,-,TRBJ2-1,-,TRBV19,TGTGCCAGTAGTATCCGGACAGCCTACAATGAGCAGTTCTTC,CASSIRTAYNEQFF
13,few,TRBJ1-4,-,TRBV4-1,TGCGCCAGCAGCACGGGAGAGTATGAAAAACTGTTTTTT,CASSTGEYEKLFF
15,-,TRBJ2-2,-,TRBV7-8,TGTGCCAGCAGCTTACTACTCGCGAACACCGGGGAGCTGTTTTTT,CASSLLLANTGELFF
15,-,TRBJ2-3,TRBD2,TRBV9,TGTGCCAGCAGCGTAGGGACTAGCGGCACAGATACGCAGTATTTT,CASSVGTSGTDTQYF
15,-,TRBJ2-2,-,TRBV5-1,TGCGCCAGCAGCCTCCAAGAGCCGAACACCGGGGAGCTGTTTTTT,CASSLQEPNTGELFF
19,-,TRBJ2-4,-,TRBV2,TGTGCCAGCAGTGAGAGGGGAGTAGCGGCACCTCTCGAAAAAAACATTCAGTACTTC,CASSERGVAAPLEKNIQYF
14,-,TRBJ1-1,-,TRBV19,TGTGCCAGTAGTTTTCTGCTTAGGAACACTGAAGCTTTCTTT,CASSFLLRNTEAFF
13,-,TRBJ1-5,-,TRBV6-1,TGTGCCAGCAGTTCCCAGGAAGCTCAGCCCCAGCATTTT,CASSSQEAQPQHF
14,-,TRBJ1-2,TRBD1,TRBV6-1,TGTGCCAGCAGTTCCGGACAGGCGAACTATGGCTACACCTTC,CASSSGQANYGYTF
11,once,TRBJ1-2,-,TRBV28,TGTGCCAGCAATAAGGGGTATGGCTACACCTTC,CASNKGYGYTF
17,-,TRBJ2-1,TRBD1,TRBV18,TGTGCCAGCTCACCCGGGACAGGGGCCATCCGGGGGGATGAGCAGTTCTTC,CASSPGTGAIRGDEQFF
11,-,TRBJ1-2,-,TRBV2,TGTGCCAGCAGTGAACGGGTTGGCTACACCTTC,CASSERVGYTF
15,-,TRBJ2-7,TRBD2,TRBV5-4,TGTGCCAGCAGCTTCACTAGCGGGGGGAGTGACGAGCAGTACTTC,CASSFTSGGSDEQYF
18,few,TRBJ1-2,TRBD1,TRBV5-1,TGCGCCAGCAGTCCCTCCGGGCAGGGGGCCCTTGGGGTCTATGGCTACACCTTC,CASSPSGQGALGVYGYTF
12,-,TRBJ1-2,-,TRBV6-1,TGTGCCAGCAGTATCCCACCGGGAGGAGGTACCTTC,CASSIPPGGGTF
14,-,TRBJ2-3,TRBD1,TRBV9,TGTGCCAGCAGCCTTAAACAGGGGACAGATACGCAGTATTTT,CASSLKQGTDTQYF
13,few,TRBJ1-2,TRBD1,TRBV29-1,TGCAGCGTTGAAAAGGGGGCGGGTTATGGCTACACCTTC,CSVEKGAGYGYTF
14,once,TRBJ2-7,-,TRBV27,TGTGCCAGCAGTCTAGCGAAAAGCCACTACGAGCAGTACTTC,CASSLAKSHYEQYF
16,-,TRBJ2-7,TRBD2,TRBV5-4,TGTGCCAGCAGCTCCTTCAGCGGGAGGAACCCCTACGAGCAGTACTTC,CASSSFSGRNPYEQYF
16,-,TRBJ1-2,-,TRBV2,TGTGCCAGCAGTGAACGCTCCCCCTCAGGCGTCTATGGCTACACCTTC,CASSERSPSGVYGYTF
14,-,TRBJ1-4,-,TRBV6-5,TGTGCCAGCAGGCGTGGAGGGGTCGGTGAAAAACTGTTTTTT,CASRRGGVGEKLFF
13,-,TRBJ1-1,TRBD1,TRBV2,TGTGCCAGCAGTGGGCAGGGGGACCCTGAAGCTTTCTTT,CASSGQGDPEAFF
13,-,TRBJ2-2,-,TRBV6-5,TGTGCCACCCTTACAGTTAACACCGGGGAGCTGTTTTTT,CATLTVNTGELFF
16,-,TRBJ2-1,TRBD2,TRBV5-1,TGCGCCAGCAGTCCAATAGCGGGAGTGGGTAGAGATGAGCAGTTCTTC,CASSPIAGVGRDEQFF
15,-,TRBJ2-3,-,TRBV19,TGTGCCAGTAGTATAAATCTAGCGAGCGGAGATACGCAGTATTTT,CASSINLASGDTQYF
17,-,TRBJ2-2,TRBD1,TRBV5-1,TGCGCCAGCAGCTTGTCCGTGCAGGGGGCCCGGACCGGGGAGCTGTTTTTT,CASSLSVQGARTGELFF
13,-,TRBJ1-2,-,TRBV19,TGTGCCAGTAGTGGGTCGCGGAGGTATGGCTACACCTTC,CASSGSRRYGYTF
15,-,TRBJ2-7,TRBD1,TRBV6-5,TGTGCCAGCAGTGTTGGACAGGGGAGCTCCTACGAGCAGTACTTC,CASSVGQGSSYEQYF
16,few,TRBJ1-4,-,TRBV5-6,TGTGCCAGCAGCCCTCGACGGCCGGGAACTAATGAAAAACTGTTTTTT,CASSPRRPGTNEKLFF
15,-,TRBJ1-2,TRBD1,TRBV28,TGTGCCAGCAGTTATTCGGGGACAGGGTTGTATGGCTACACCTTC,CASSYSGTGLYGYTF
13,-,TRBJ2-3,-,TRBV5-6,TGTGCCAGCAGCTTTCCCCCAACAAATACGCAGTATTTT,CASSFPPTNTQYF
13,-,TRBJ1-6,-,TRBV5-1,TGCGCCAGCAGCTTGTTGGAGGATTCACCCCTCCACTTT,CASSLLEDSPLHF
14,-,TRBJ2-7,TRBD1,TRBV6-6,TGTGCCAGCAGCCAGGGGACAGGGGGCTACGAGCAGTACTTC,CASSQGTGGYEQYF
13,-,TRBJ1-2,TRBD1,TRBV28,TGTGCCAGCAGACTGGACAGGCTGTATGGCTACACCTTC,CASRLDRLYGYTF
14,once,TRBJ1-1,TRBD1,TRBV5-1,TGCGCCAGCAAGACAGGGGCCCAGAACACTGAAGCTTTCTTT,CASKTGAQNTEAFF